This entry lists 9 T cell receptor beta chains sequenced from one sample in a study of T cell responses to AZD1222 COVID-19 vaccine. The data were produced by immunoSEQ multiplex PCR, yet TCRdb's version contains in-frame clones alone and is incomplete. This repertoire shows about 110,000 clones, around 90% found once; its top ten account for about 3%. The specimen was peripheral blood, collected on day 0 of MenACWY control vaccination. Receptor source: an adult in good health.

The chain couples TRBV19 to TRBJ1-1; 10 bases align to TRBD1. Losses at the gene ends were 4 bases for V and 5 bases for J; bases not matched to a gene: 10. This CDR3 contains 16 residues. The germline gives CDR1 LNHDA, CDR2 SQIVND (reference sequence). The CDR3 spells CASSTMPGQGRTEAFF. CDR3 in DNA: TGTGCCAGTAGTACCATGCCGGGACAGGGGCGGACTGAAGCTTTCTTT.

This clone was recorded a few times. The rearrangement joins TRBV30 to TRBJ1-1, with D uncertain. The CDR3 loop spans 12 amino acids. Trimming took 2 bases from V and 5 from J, leaving 9 bases between them. The germline CDR1 and CDR2 sequences are GTSNPN and SVGIG (reference sequence). The CDR3: CAWSPRQTEAFF. DNA of the CDR3: TGTGCCTGGAGTCCAAGGCAAACTGAAGCTTTCTTT.

The chain couples TRBV21-1 to TRBJ1-4; the DNA was not compared with TRBD1, the D call given in the table. TRBV21-1 corresponds to a pseudogene. The CDR3 is 16 amino acids. CDR3 coding DNA: TGTGCCAGCAGCAAAGAATCGTGGCAGACTAATGAAAAACTGTTTTTT. Encoded protein: CASSKESWQTNEKLFF.

The V call is TRBV7-9, the J call TRBJ2-3; TRBD2 matches 16 bases. CDR3 length: 18 residues. After removal of 3 bases from V and 2 bases from J, the junction contained 5 bases not matched to a gene. Germline V lookup: CDR1 SEHNR, CDR2 FQNEAQ (reference sequence). The CDR3: CASSLGLAGGKDTDTQYF. As DNA, the CDR3 is TGTGCCAGCAGCTTGGGACTAGCGGGGGGGAAGGACACAGATACGCAGTATTTT.

The gene calls are TRBV14 and TRBJ2-5, with a possible D match to TRBD2 (5 bases). This CDR3 spans 13 amino acids. The germline V gene has CDR1 SGHDN and CDR2 FVKESK. The ends were cut back, 5 bases at V and 5 bases at J, with 12 bases in the middle. The CDR3 loop reads CASSARGGETQYF. The CDR3, as DNA: TGTGCCAGCAGCGCCCGCGGAGGTGAGACCCAGTACTTC.

This clone was seen a few times. The V call is TRBV5-1, the J call TRBJ1-1; D ambiguous. The germline CDR1 and CDR2 sequences are SGHRS and YFSETQ. The ends were cut back, 2 bases at V and 5 bases at J, with 13 bases in the middle. The CDR3 has 14 amino acids. This chain's CDR3 is CASSFSGRATEAFF. The CDR3 nucleotides read TGCGCCAGCAGCTTCTCAGGCAGAGCAACTGAAGCTTTCTTT. Based on the CDR3 plus reference TRBV5-1 and TRBJ1-1, the full variable domain is KAGVTQTPRYLIKTRGQQVTLSCSPISGHRSVSWYQQTPGQGLQFLFEYFSETQRNKGNFPGRFSGRQFSNSRSEMNVSTLELGDSALYLCASSFSGRATEAFFGQGTRLTVV.

This chain joins TRBV30 and TRBJ2-2; TRBD1 agrees at 7 bases. V trimming: 5 bases; J trimming: 0 bases; junction bases outside the gene matches: 0. The CDR3 sequence is 13 residues long. Per germline, CDR1 GTSNPN and CDR2 SVGIG (reference sequence). CDR3 sequence (DNA): TGTGCCTGGGACAGGGCGAACACCGGGGAGCTGTTTTTT. Translated: CAWDRANTGELFF. Drawing the rest from reference TRBV30 and TRBJ2-2, the complete variable domain is SQTIHQWPATLVQPVGSPLSLECTVEGTSNPNLYWYRQAAGRGLQLLFYSVGIGQISSEVPQNLSASRPQDRQFILSSKKLLLSDSGFYLCAWDRANTGELFFGEGSRLTVL.

The chain uses TRBV4-1 and TRBJ2-1; 10 positions agree with TRBD2. Trimming cost V 7 bases and J 6 bases; bases outside gene matches: 12. Germline V gene sequence: CDR1 MGHRA, CDR2 YSYEKL. The length of the CDR3 is 16 residues. CDR3 bases: TGCGCCAGCACCACATCGGGGACTAGCGTTAGCAATGAGCAGTTCTTC. Translating gives CASTTSGTSVSNEQFF.

The chain has TRBV4-2 and TRBJ2-7; perhaps TRBD2 as D (5 bases). The ends were cut back, 0 bases at V and 3 bases at J, with 15 bases in the middle. The CDR3 spans 16 residues. Germline loops: CDR1 LGHNA, CDR2 YNFKEQ. The DNA of the CDR3 is TGTGCCAGCAGCCAAGAAGGAGGAGCCAAATTCTACGAGCAGTACTTC. It translates to CASSQEGGAKFYEQYF.